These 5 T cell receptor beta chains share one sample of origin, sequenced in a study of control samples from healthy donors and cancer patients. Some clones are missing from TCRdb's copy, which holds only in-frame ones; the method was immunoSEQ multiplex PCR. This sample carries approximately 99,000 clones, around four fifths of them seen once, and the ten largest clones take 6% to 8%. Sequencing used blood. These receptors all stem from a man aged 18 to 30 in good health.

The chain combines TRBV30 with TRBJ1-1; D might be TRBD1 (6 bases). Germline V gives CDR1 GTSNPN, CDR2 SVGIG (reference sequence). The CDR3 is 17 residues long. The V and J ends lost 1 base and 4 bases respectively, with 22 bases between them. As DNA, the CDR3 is TGTGCCTGGAGTGGGACAGCTAAGATTAATTCGGGCACTGAAGCTTTCTTT. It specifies CAWSGTAKINSGTEAFF.

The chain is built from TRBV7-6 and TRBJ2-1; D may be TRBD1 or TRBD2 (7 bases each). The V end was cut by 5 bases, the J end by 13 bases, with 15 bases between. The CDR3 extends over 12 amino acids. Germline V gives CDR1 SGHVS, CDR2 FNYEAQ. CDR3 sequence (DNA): TGTGCCAGCAGCCTCCCAGGGGGGGACCAGTTCTTC. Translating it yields CASSLPGGDQFF.

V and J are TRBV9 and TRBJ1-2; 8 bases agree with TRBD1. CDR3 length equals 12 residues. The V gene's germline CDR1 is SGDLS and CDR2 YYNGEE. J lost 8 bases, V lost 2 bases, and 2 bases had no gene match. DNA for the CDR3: TGTGCCAGCAGCGTGACAGGGGTCGGCTACACCTTC. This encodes CASSVTGVGYTF.

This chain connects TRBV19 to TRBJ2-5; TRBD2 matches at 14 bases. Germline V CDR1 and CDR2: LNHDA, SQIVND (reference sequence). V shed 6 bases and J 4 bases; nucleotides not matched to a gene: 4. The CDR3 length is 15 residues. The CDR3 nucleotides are TGTGCCAGTAGGGGGACTAGCGGGGGAGGAGAGACCCAGTACTTC. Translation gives CASRGTSGGGETQYF.

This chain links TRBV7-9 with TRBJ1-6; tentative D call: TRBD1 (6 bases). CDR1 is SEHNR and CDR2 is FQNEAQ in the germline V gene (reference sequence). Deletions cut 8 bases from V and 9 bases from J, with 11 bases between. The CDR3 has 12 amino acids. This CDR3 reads CASLGGASPLHF. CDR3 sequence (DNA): TGTGCCAGCCTTGGGGGGGCTTCACCCCTCCACTTT.